Below, 9 T cell receptor beta chains from the same sample are listed, as sequenced in a study of control samples from healthy donors and cancer patients. Sequencing was performed with immunoSEQ multiplex PCR; in TCRdb, only in-frame clones are kept and a portion is missing. This sample has about 59,000 clones, with more than 85% found just once. The specimen sequenced was PBMCs. The receptors were gathered from a man in his forties or fifties with colorectal cancer.

V usage is TRBV20-1 and J usage is TRBJ1-1; D not resolved. Germline V gene lookup returns CDR1 DFQATT and CDR2 SNEGSKA (reference sequence). V was clipped by 5 bases and J by 0 bases, with 4 bases between them. The CDR3 runs to 11 residues. For the CDR3, the DNA is TGCAGTGCTCCCATGAACACTGAAGCTTTCTTT. This gives the protein CSAPMNTEAFF.

This chain uses TRBV7-9 with TRBJ1-6, with 8 bases fitting TRBD1. The germline CDR1 and CDR2 sequences are SEHNR and FQNEAQ (reference sequence). This CDR3 comprises 14 residues. J was trimmed by 4 bases and V by 8 bases; bases with no gene match: 4. CDR3 residues: CASLQGDYNSPLHF. The DNA for the CDR3 is TGTGCCAGCCTACAGGGGGATTATAATTCACCCCTCCACTTT.

The V gene is TRBV6-6, the J gene TRBJ1-1; D not certain. CDR1 MNHNY and CDR2 SVGAGI come from the germline V gene (reference sequence). CDR3 length: 13 residues. V shed 6 bases and J shed 5 bases, with 13 bases lying between them. The DNA for the CDR3 is TGTGCCAGCAGCCCCTGGACGGGAACTGAAGCTTTCTTT. This translates into CASSPWTGTEAFF.

The gene calls are TRBV19 and TRBJ1-5; 7 bases map to TRBD1. Germline V lookup: CDR1 LNHDA, CDR2 SQIVND (reference sequence). This CDR3 has 12 amino acids. V was clipped by 7 bases and J by 6 bases; unmatched bases: 3. CDR3 region: CASKQGGQPQHF. Here the CDR3 DNA reads TGTGCCAGTAAGCAGGGGGGTCAGCCCCAGCATTTT.

This chain connects TRBV13 to TRBJ2-1; weak D call: TRBD1 (6 bases). The germline CDR1 and CDR2 sequences are PRHDT and FYEKMQ (reference sequence). The CDR3 has 17 amino acids. V was trimmed by 2 bases and J by 5 bases, leaving 19 bases between them. The chain's CDR3 is CASSLRTDLERNNEQFF. For the CDR3, the DNA is TGTGCCAGCAGCTTACGGACAGACCTAGAGCGGAACAATGAGCAGTTCTTC.

CDR3 DNA sequence: TGTGCCAGCAGCTTAGCGGCTGGGGCCAACGTCCTGACTTTC. Protein product: CASSLAAGANVLTF. The chain combines TRBV11-2 with TRBJ2-6; D unresolved. Germline assignment: CDR1 SGHAT and CDR2 FQNNGV. The CDR3 totals 14 residues. Deletions cut 1 base from V and 2 bases from J, with 3 bases between.

V gene TRBV6-4 combines with J gene TRBJ1-2; 9 bases map to TRBD1. CDR1 is MRHNA and CDR2 is SNTAGT in the germline V gene. The V segment lost 3 bases and the J segment 4 bases; nucleotides outside the gene matches: 0. This CDR3 is built from 13 residues. This chain's CDR3 is CASSETGGYGYTF. The CDR3 DNA reads TGTGCCAGCAGTGAGACAGGGGGCTATGGCTACACCTTC.

CDR3: CASSAAGNTIYF. The CDR3, as DNA: TGTGCCAGCAGCGCAGCGGGAAACACCATATATTTT. The V call is TRBV14, the J call TRBJ1-3; no firm D call. The V gene lost 5 bases and the J gene lost 4 bases, with 6 bases spanning the gap. This CDR3 has 12 amino acids. The V gene's germline CDR1 is SGHDN and CDR2 FVKESK.

The chain combines TRBV5-4 with TRBJ2-5; possibly TRBD1 for D (5 bases). With 2 bases removed from V and 5 bases from J, the gap between germline ends came to 13 bases. The CDR3 contains 14 residues. CDR1 and CDR2 (germline): SGHNT, YYREEE (reference sequence). This CDR3 is CASSFSQGWETQYF. In nucleotides, the CDR3 is TGTGCCAGCAGCTTCAGCCAGGGCTGGGAGACCCAGTACTTC.